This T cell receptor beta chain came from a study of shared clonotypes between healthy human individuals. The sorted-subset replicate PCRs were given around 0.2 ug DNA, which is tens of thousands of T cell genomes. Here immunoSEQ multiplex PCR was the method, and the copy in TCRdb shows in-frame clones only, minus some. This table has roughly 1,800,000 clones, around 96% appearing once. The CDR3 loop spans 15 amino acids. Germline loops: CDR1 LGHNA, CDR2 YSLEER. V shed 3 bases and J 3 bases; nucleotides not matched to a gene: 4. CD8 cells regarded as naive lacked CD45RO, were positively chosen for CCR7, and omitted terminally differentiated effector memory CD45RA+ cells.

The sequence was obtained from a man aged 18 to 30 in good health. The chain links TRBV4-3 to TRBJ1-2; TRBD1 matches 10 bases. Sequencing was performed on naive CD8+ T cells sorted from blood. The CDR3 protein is CASSQRTGGYYGYTF. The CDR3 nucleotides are TGCGCCAGCAGCCAGAGGACAGGGGGTTACTATGGCTACACCTTC.